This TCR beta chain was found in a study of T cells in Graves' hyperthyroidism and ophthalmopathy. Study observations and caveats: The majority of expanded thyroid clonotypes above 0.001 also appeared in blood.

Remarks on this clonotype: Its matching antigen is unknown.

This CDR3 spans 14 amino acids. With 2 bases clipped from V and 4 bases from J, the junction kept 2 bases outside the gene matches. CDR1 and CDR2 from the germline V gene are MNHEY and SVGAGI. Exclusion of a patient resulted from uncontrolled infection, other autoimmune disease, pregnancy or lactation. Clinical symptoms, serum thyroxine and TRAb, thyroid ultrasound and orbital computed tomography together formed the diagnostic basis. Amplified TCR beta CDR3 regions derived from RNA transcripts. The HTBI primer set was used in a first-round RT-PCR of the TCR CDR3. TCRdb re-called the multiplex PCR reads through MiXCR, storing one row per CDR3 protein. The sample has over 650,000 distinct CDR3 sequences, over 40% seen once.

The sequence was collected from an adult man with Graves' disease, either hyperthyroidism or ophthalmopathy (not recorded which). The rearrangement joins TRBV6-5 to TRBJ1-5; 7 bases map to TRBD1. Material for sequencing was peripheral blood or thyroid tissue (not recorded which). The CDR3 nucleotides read TGTGCCAGCAGTTACAAACAGGGGAATCAGCCCCAGCATTTT. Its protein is CASSYKQGNQPQHF.